Listed below are T cell receptor beta chains from one sample, sequenced in a study of T cell responses to AZD1222 COVID-19 vaccine. TCRdb's table, derived via immunoSEQ multiplex PCR, lists solely in-frame clones and lacks some. The data hold 150,000 to 200,000 clones, with 94% observed a single time. Material: peripheral blood, obtained on day 0 of AZD1222 vaccination. Source of these receptors: an adult in good health. Both conserved end residues are part of each CDR3. Each record gives: D gene, V gene, J gene, clone size, CDR3 DNA, CDR3 protein. A D gene is named only where the DNA matches it firmly. Expanded clones get a size class; other rows say once, few or many, or leave the size out.

D gene: -; V gene: TRBV28; J gene: TRBJ1-5; clone size: -; CDR3 DNA: TGTGCCAGCGGCTTCCGTGGGGGTCCCAATCAGCCCCAGCATTTT; CDR3 protein: CASGFRGGPNQPQHF
D gene: TRBD2; V gene: TRBV20-1; J gene: TRBJ2-5; clone size: -; CDR3 DNA: TGCAGACCGGGAGGGAGGGAGACCCAGTACTTC; CDR3 protein: CRPGGRETQYF
D gene: TRBD1; V gene: TRBV5-4; J gene: TRBJ1-1; clone size: -; CDR3 DNA: TGTGCCAGCAGCCAGGACAGGGCCAGGAACACTGAAGCTTTCTTT; CDR3 protein: CASSQDRARNTEAFF
D gene: -; V gene: TRBV29-1; J gene: TRBJ1-1; clone size: -; CDR3 DNA: TGCAGCGTGCAGAACACTGAAGCTTTCTTT; CDR3 protein: CSVQNTEAFF
D gene: -; V gene: TRBV7-2; J gene: TRBJ2-2; clone size: -; CDR3 DNA: TGTGCCAGCAGCTCCACCTTAAGGGGGGAGCTGTTTTTT; CDR3 protein: CASSSTLRGELFF
D gene: TRBD1; V gene: TRBV28; J gene: TRBJ1-3; clone size: -; CDR3 DNA: TGTGCCAGCAGTTTACCCATCGGGACAGGCGTTTTGAACCGAAACACCATATATTTT; CDR3 protein: CASSLPIGTGVLNRNTIYF
D gene: -; V gene: TRBV6-5; J gene: TRBJ2-7; clone size: -; CDR3 DNA: TGTGCCAGCAGTTACTCGGGGGATCTGACCTACGAGCAGTACTTC; CDR3 protein: CASSYSGDLTYEQYF
D gene: TRBD2; V gene: TRBV28; J gene: TRBJ2-2; clone size: -; CDR3 DNA: TGTGCCAGCTACCGGGGGGAGCCCGGGGAGCTGTTTTTT; CDR3 protein: CASYRGEPGELFF
D gene: -; V gene: TRBV5-1; J gene: TRBJ1-2; clone size: -; CDR3 DNA: TGCGCCAGCAGCTTGGCCGACGTCGGGGGCACCCTAGGGGGCTACACCTTC; CDR3 protein: CASSLADVGGTLGGYTF
D gene: -; V gene: TRBV30; J gene: TRBJ2-7; clone size: -; CDR3 DNA: TGTGCCTGGAGTATCTGGGACAAGGGTAACTACGAGCAGTACTTC; CDR3 protein: CAWSIWDKGNYEQYF
D gene: TRBD1; V gene: TRBV28; J gene: TRBJ1-1; clone size: -; CDR3 DNA: TGTGCCAGCGCCCTGACAGGGGCGAGCACTGAAGCTTTCTTT; CDR3 protein: CASALTGASTEAFF
D gene: -; V gene: TRBV3-1/TRBV3-2; J gene: TRBJ2-1; clone size: -; CDR3 DNA: TGTGCCAGCAGCCCCCCGACACCTAGCCTGAATGAGCAGTTCTTC; CDR3 protein: CASSPPTPSLNEQFF
D gene: -; V gene: TRBV7-6; J gene: TRBJ1-6; clone size: -; CDR3 DNA: TGTGCCAGCAGCTTACGAGGGACTGACAATTCACCCCTCCACTTT; CDR3 protein: CASSLRGTDNSPLHF
D gene: -; V gene: TRBV30; J gene: TRBJ2-5; clone size: -; CDR3 DNA: TGTGCCTGGGGGGACTACCAAGAGACCCAGTACTTC; CDR3 protein: CAWGDYQETQYF
D gene: -; V gene: TRBV29-1; J gene: TRBJ1-1; clone size: -; CDR3 DNA: TGCAGCGTTGGGACGAAGACGAGCTGGACGGCTTTCTTT; CDR3 protein: CSVGTKTSWTAFF
D gene: -; V gene: TRBV29-1; J gene: TRBJ1-1; clone size: -; CDR3 DNA: TGCAGCGTTGTGCCTGGGACTGAAGCTTTCTTT; CDR3 protein: CSVVPGTEAFF
D gene: TRBD1; V gene: TRBV2; J gene: TRBJ1-5; clone size: -; CDR3 DNA: TGTGCCAGCGGGACCGGGACAGGGGGTCAGCCCCAGCATTTT; CDR3 protein: CASGTGTGGQPQHF
D gene: -; V gene: TRBV20-1; J gene: TRBJ1-4; clone size: -; CDR3 DNA: TGCAGTGCTGGACAGACTGAAAAACTGTTTTTT; CDR3 protein: CSAGQTEKLFF
D gene: -; V gene: TRBV7-8; J gene: TRBJ2-2; clone size: -; CDR3 DNA: TGTGCCAGCAGCTCACGCGCACGCCGGGACACCGGGGAGCTGTTTTTT; CDR3 protein: CASSSRARRDTGELFF
D gene: -; V gene: TRBV28; J gene: TRBJ1-5; clone size: once; CDR3 DNA: TGTGCCAGCAGTTCTGGGGATCAGCCCCAGCATTTT; CDR3 protein: CASSSGDQPQHF
D gene: -; V gene: TRBV28; J gene: TRBJ1-2; clone size: -; CDR3 DNA: TGTGCCAGCAATATGCGCGACAGGTACTACTATGGCTACACCTTC; CDR3 protein: CASNMRDRYYYGYTF
D gene: -; V gene: TRBV12-5; J gene: TRBJ2-7; clone size: -; CDR3 DNA: TGTGCTAGTGGTTTTGACATTGGCTACGAGCAGTACTTC; CDR3 protein: CASGFDIGYEQYF